This is a list of T cell receptor beta chains from one sample in a study of blood T cell repertoires in COVID-19. The method was immunoSEQ multiplex PCR; TCRdb's version includes in-frame clones alone and lacks a portion of them. In the table there are fewer than 70,000 clones, 80% to 95% of which are singletons. The specimen sequenced was peripheral blood. The receptors originated from a woman older than 75 with active COVID-19. CDR3s include the opening cysteine and the closing phenylalanine or tryptophan. The order of the fields is J gene, V gene, D gene, clone size, CDR3 protein, CDR3 DNA. A D gene is named only where the DNA matches it firmly. Rows give clone size only sometimes, using once, few, many, or a class for an expanded clone.

j_call: TRBJ2-7
v_call: TRBV7-9
d_call: .
clone_size: .
cdr3_aa: CASRAGLGEQYF
cdr3_nt: TGTGCCAGCAGGGCGGGGCTGGGTGAGCAGTACTTC

j_call: TRBJ1-2
v_call: TRBV24-1
d_call: .
clone_size: .
cdr3_aa: CATSVGPEYGYTF
cdr3_nt: TGTGCCACCAGTGTGGGCCCGGAATATGGCTACACCTTC

j_call: TRBJ2-6
v_call: TRBV6-1
d_call: .
clone_size: .
cdr3_aa: CASSERESGANVLTF
cdr3_nt: TGTGCCAGCAGTGAACGCGAATCTGGGGCCAACGTCCTGACTTTC

j_call: TRBJ2-1
v_call: TRBV12-5
d_call: TRBD1
clone_size: .
cdr3_aa: CASGQGAYNEQFF
cdr3_nt: TGTGCTAGCGGACAGGGAGCCTACAATGAGCAGTTCTTC

j_call: TRBJ2-5
v_call: TRBV14
d_call: TRBD2
clone_size: .
cdr3_aa: CASSPLRTSGVETQYF
cdr3_nt: TGTGCCAGCAGCCCCTTGAGGACTAGCGGGGTCGAGACCCAGTACTTC

j_call: TRBJ1-6
v_call: TRBV4-1
d_call: TRBD1
clone_size: .
cdr3_aa: CASSQDGTGLNSPLHF
cdr3_nt: TGCGCCAGCAGCCAAGATGGGACAGGGTTGAATTCACCCCTCCACTTT

j_call: TRBJ2-4
v_call: TRBV4-1
d_call: .
clone_size: .
cdr3_aa: CASSFPAGPTKNIQYF
cdr3_nt: TGCGCCAGCAGCTTCCCCGCTGGGCCAACTAAAAACATTCAGTACTTC

j_call: TRBJ2-7
v_call: TRBV7-9
d_call: .
clone_size: .
cdr3_aa: CASSSVGEQYF
cdr3_nt: TGTGCCAGCAGCTCGGTTGGTGAGCAGTACTTC

j_call: TRBJ2-3
v_call: TRBV25-1
d_call: .
clone_size: .
cdr3_aa: CASRGEDLTDTQYF
cdr3_nt: TGTGCCAGCAGGGGGGAGGACCTCACAGATACGCAGTATTTT

j_call: TRBJ2-5
v_call: TRBV29-1
d_call: .
clone_size: .
cdr3_aa: CSVEWGVQETQYF
cdr3_nt: TGCAGCGTTGAGTGGGGCGTCCAAGAGACCCAGTACTTC

j_call: TRBJ2-2
v_call: TRBV12-5
d_call: .
clone_size: once
cdr3_aa: CASGLRGEGPTGELFF
cdr3_nt: TGTGCTAGTGGTTTGAGGGGGGAGGGGCCCACCGGGGAGCTGTTTTTT

j_call: TRBJ2-1
v_call: TRBV5-5
d_call: TRBD1
clone_size: few
cdr3_aa: CASSSSGTGYNEQFF
cdr3_nt: TGTGCCAGCAGCTCCTCCGGGACAGGGTACAATGAGCAGTTCTTC

j_call: TRBJ1-2
v_call: TRBV3-1/TRBV3-2
d_call: .
clone_size: .
cdr3_aa: CASSQVQEYGYTF
cdr3_nt: TGTGCCAGCAGCCAAGTACAGGAGTATGGCTACACCTTC

j_call: TRBJ2-3
v_call: TRBV19
d_call: .
clone_size: .
cdr3_aa: CASSISYLLYTDTQYF
cdr3_nt: TGTGCCAGTAGTATATCCTATCTGCTATACACAGATACGCAGTATTTT

j_call: TRBJ2-1
v_call: TRBV3-1/TRBV3-2
d_call: TRBD1
clone_size: .
cdr3_aa: CASSQNRGAGQFF
cdr3_nt: TGTGCCAGCAGCCAGAACAGGGGCGCAGGGCAGTTCTTC

j_call: TRBJ1-2
v_call: TRBV7-2
d_call: TRBD1
clone_size: .
cdr3_aa: CASSLSTGANYGYTF
cdr3_nt: TGTGCCAGCAGCTTATCGACAGGGGCGAACTATGGCTACACCTTC

j_call: TRBJ2-2
v_call: TRBV5-1
d_call: TRBD1
clone_size: .
cdr3_aa: CASSLGQGRNTGELFF
cdr3_nt: TGCGCCAGCAGCTTGGGACAGGGGCGGAACACCGGGGAGCTGTTTTTT

j_call: TRBJ2-5
v_call: TRBV14
d_call: .
clone_size: once
cdr3_aa: CASSSRASGVETQYF
cdr3_nt: TGTGCCAGCAGCTCGCGGGCCTCCGGAGTGGAGACCCAGTACTTC

j_call: TRBJ1-2
v_call: TRBV9
d_call: .
clone_size: few
cdr3_aa: CASSVVADGYTF
cdr3_nt: TGTGCCAGCAGCGTAGTTGCGGATGGCTACACCTTC

j_call: TRBJ2-1
v_call: TRBV27
d_call: .
clone_size: .
cdr3_aa: CASKPQVLSYNEQFF
cdr3_nt: TGTGCCAGCAAGCCACAGGTTCTCTCCTACAATGAGCAGTTCTTC

j_call: TRBJ2-3
v_call: TRBV6-5
d_call: .
clone_size: .
cdr3_aa: CATTELQGTQYF
cdr3_nt: TGTGCCACCACGGAACTCCAGGGGACGCAGTATTTT

j_call: TRBJ2-3
v_call: TRBV12-3/TRBV12-4
d_call: .
clone_size: .
cdr3_aa: CASSSVGAGVQYF
cdr3_nt: TGTGCCAGCAGTTCTGTGGGGGCGGGGGTTCAGTATTTT